Shown below are 17 T cell receptor beta chains from a single sample sequenced in a study of T-cell memory formation after mild COVID-19. MiXCR, applied by TCRdb to the 5' RACE reads, yields one record per CDR3 protein. The sample includes over 130,000 distinct CDR3 sequences, 13% to 15% of them seen just once. The sequenced material came from PBMCs or a T cell subset sorted from them (not recorded which). These receptor sequences come from an adult woman who had mild COVID-19 (a few samples of this study predate the infection). Cell type and time point are not known.

The chain uses TRBV11-3 and TRBJ2-1; weak D call: TRBD2 (5 bases). The CDR3 is 14 amino acids. Germline-derived CDR1 and CDR2 are SGHNT and YENEEA. V lost 5 bases and J 3 bases, leaving 11 bases between the germline ends. CDR3 DNA sequence: TGTGCCAGCAGCCCAATAGCGTACTACAATGAGCAGTTCTTC. This gives the protein CASSPIAYYNEQFF.

The J gene is TRBJ2-3, the V gene TRBV13, with TRBD2 matching over 7 bases. The CDR3 is 16 amino acids. V lost 5 bases to trimming and J lost 2 bases; unmatched junction nucleotides: 10. Germline CDR1 and CDR2: PRHDT and FYEKMQ (reference sequence). The CDR3 protein is CASSRRTSEATDTQYF. CDR3 DNA: TGTGCCAGCAGCCGCCGTACTAGCGAGGCCACAGATACGCAGTATTTT.

This sequence joins TRBV6-1 and TRBJ1-6; possibly TRBD1 for D (5 bases). From germline, CDR1 is MNHNS and CDR2 SASEGT. CDR3 length equals 16 residues. V lost 3 bases to trimming and J lost 2 bases, with 11 bases between them. The CDR3 DNA reads TGTGCCAGCAGTGATTGGGACGTAGCCTATAATTCACCCCTCCACTTT. Its translation: CASSDWDVAYNSPLHF.

This clonotype was counted a few times. The gene calls are TRBV5-6 and TRBJ2-1; 7 positions agree with TRBD1. In germline, CDR1 is SGHDT, CDR2 YYEEEE. The CDR3 contains 14 residues. Unmatched junction bases numbered 3, after V lost 4 bases and J lost 2 bases. CDR3 nucleotide sequence: TGTGCCAGCAGCCGGGACAGTACCTACAATGAGCAGTTCTTC. Protein product: CASSRDSTYNEQFF.

The J gene is TRBJ2-1, the V gene TRBV11-3; D gene uncertain. V gave up 1 base and J gave up 5 bases, with 15 bases separating them. CDR3 length equals 16 residues. The germline CDR1 and CDR2 sequences are SGHNT and YENEEA. In DNA, the CDR3 is TGTGCCAGCAGCTTAGGAGACCCCCCTAGGGACAATGAGCAGTTCTTC. Amino acid sequence: CASSLGDPPRDNEQFF. The full variable domain, with the rest looked up from reference TRBV11-3 and TRBJ2-1, is EAGVVQSPRYKIIEKKQPVAFWCNPISGHNTLYWYLQNLGQGPELLIRYENEEAVDDSQLPKDRFSAERLKGVDSTLKIQPAELGDSAVYLCASSLGDPPRDNEQFFGPGTRLTVL.

In this sample, this clonotype turned up a few times. The chain joins TRBV9 to TRBJ2-1; 7 nucleotides align to TRBD2. J was trimmed by 9 bases and V by 3 bases; bases with no gene match: 6. Germline CDR1 and CDR2: SGDLS and YYNGEE. The CDR3 is 13 residues long. This CDR3 reads CASSGGEGAEQFF. The CDR3 DNA is TGTGCCAGCAGCGGAGGGGAGGGTGCTGAGCAGTTCTTC.

V gene TRBV14 combines with J gene TRBJ2-7; weak D call: TRBD1 (5 bases). Trimming took 0 bases from V and 6 from J, leaving 9 bases between them. This CDR3 spans 13 amino acids. The germline gives CDR1 SGHDN, CDR2 FVKESK. The CDR3 protein is CASSQDPGLEQYF. CDR3 sequence (DNA): TGTGCCAGCAGCCAAGATCCAGGGCTCGAGCAGTACTTC.

The CDR3 sequence is CASSQDDREKLFF. CDR3 coding DNA: TGCGCCAGCAGCCAAGATGATCGGGAAAAACTGTTTTTT. This chain links TRBV4-3 with TRBJ1-4; D unclear. CDR3 size: 13 residues. Trimming left V 0 bases short and J 8 bases short, with 7 bases between. CDR1 and CDR2 (germline): LGHNA, YSLEER.

This clonotype has a count of ten or more. The chain is built from TRBV12-3 or TRBV12-4 and TRBJ2-7; D not resolved. The CDR3 consists of 11 residues. The V and J ends lost 6 bases and 2 bases respectively, with 5 bases between them. The CDR3 loop is CASSLTYEQYF. DNA for the CDR3: TGTGCCAGCAGCTTGACCTACGAGCAGTACTTC.

The V gene is TRBV6-4, the J gene TRBJ1-5, with TRBD1 identical over 8 bases. Trimming removed 1 base from V and 4 bases from J; junction bases left unmatched: 15. This CDR3 contains 19 residues. From germline, CDR1 is MRHNA and CDR2 SNTAGT. The CDR3 DNA reads as TGTGCCAGCAGTGACTTGAGTCAGGGGGCGGGCAGGAGTAATCAGCCCCAGCATTTT. The encoded protein is CASSDLSQGAGRSNQPQHF.

This clonotype was counted between two and nine times. J is TRBJ2-1 and V is TRBV7-9; 10 bases agree with TRBD1. Trimming removed 6 bases from V and 6 bases from J; junction bases left unmatched: 8. In germline, CDR1 is SEHNR, CDR2 FQNEAQ (reference sequence). The length of the CDR3 is 15 residues. For the CDR3, the DNA is TGTGCCAGCAGTCCCCGGGACAGGGGTTTCAATGAGCAGTTCTTC. Its protein product is CASSPRDRGFNEQFF.

A few counts support this clonotype. The V gene is TRBV7-2, the J gene TRBJ2-7; 7 nucleotides agree with TRBD2. The V gene's germline CDR1 is SGHTA and CDR2 FQGNSA. This CDR3 comprises 15 residues. The V segment lost 1 base and the J segment 2 bases; nucleotides outside the gene matches: 5. In nucleotides, the CDR3 is TGTGCCAGCAGCTTAGGGTCGGGAGGTCCCTACGAGCAGTACTTC. Translating it yields CASSLGSGGPYEQYF.

This clonotype has just a few counts. The chain links TRBV12-3 or TRBV12-4 to TRBJ2-4; D is unresolved. This CDR3 is 16 amino acids long. Trimming took 3 bases from V and 0 from J, leaving 12 bases between them. The CDR3: CASSFSRFQAKNIQYF. The CDR3 region has the DNA TGTGCCAGCAGTTTCTCACGTTTCCAAGCCAAAAACATTCAGTACTTC.

Comments on this clonotype: The junction departs from the called germline gene at one end, perhaps through a read error. This rearrangement joins TRBV20-1 to TRBJ1-6; weak D call: TRBD1 (6 bases). The CDR3 runs 15 residues. Germline V gene lookup returns CDR1 DFQATT and CDR2 SNEGSKA (reference sequence). Here the CDR3 DNA reads TGCAGTGCTAGTGAAGACAGGCCCTATAATTCACCCCTCCAATTT. This gives the protein CSASEDRPYNSPLQF.

This clonotype occurred many times. The chain employs TRBV5-1 and TRBJ2-7, with D possibly being TRBD1 (5 bases). CDR3 length: 14 amino acids. Germline assignment: CDR1 SGHRS and CDR2 YFSETQ. Deletions cut 4 bases from V and 4 bases from J, with 15 bases between. The CDR3 loop reads CASSQTPKGYEQYF. The CDR3 nucleotides are TGCGCCAGCAGCCAGACCCCTAAGGGGTACGAGCAGTACTTC. Full variable domain (remainder filled in from reference TRBV5-1 and TRBJ2-7): KAGVTQTPRYLIKTRGQQVTLSCSPISGHRSVSWYQQTPGQGLQFLFEYFSETQRNKGNFPGRFSGRQFSNSRSEMNVSTLELGDSALYLCASSQTPKGYEQYFGPGTRLTVT.

The chain recombines TRBV4-1 with TRBJ2-1; 7 positions match TRBD2. The V gene's germline CDR1 is MGHRA and CDR2 YSYEKL. J gave up 0 bases and V 2 bases, and 4 bases lay outside the gene matches. This CDR3 has 16 residues. CDR3 in amino acids: CASSQYKRGSYNEQFF. CDR3 DNA sequence: TGCGCCAGCAGCCAATACAAGCGGGGCTCCTACAATGAGCAGTTCTTC.

The J gene is TRBJ2-7, the V gene TRBV7-9; TRBD1 matches 10 bases. Per the germline V gene, CDR1 is SEHNR and CDR2 is FQNEAQ (reference sequence). This CDR3 region has 15 residues. The J segment lost 4 bases and the V segment lost 5 bases, leaving 8 bases of the junction unmatched. CDR3 nucleotide sequence: TGTGCCAGCAGCCCGCGACAGGGGGCTAGGTACGAGCAGTACTTC. As protein: CASSPRQGARYEQYF.